Presented here are 16 T cell receptor beta chains from one specimen sequenced in a study of blood T cell repertoires in COVID-19. Assay: immunoSEQ multiplex PCR; the TCRdb copy retains only in-frame clones and omits some. The sample has approximately 90,000 clones; roughly 80% are singletons. The sequenced sample was peripheral blood. Every receptor here comes from a man in his 70s with COVID-19, enrolled during active disease.

This chain links TRBV10-1 with TRBJ2-1; 9 bases are shared with TRBD2. CDR1 is WNHNN, CDR2 SYGVQD, per germline (reference sequence). CDR3 size: 15 residues. Germline trimming cut 4 bases from V and 5 bases from J; bases unmatched to any gene: 6. The CDR3 coding sequence is TGCGCCAGCAGTGCAATTGGACTAGCGAACAATGAGCAGTTCTTC. Translated: CASSAIGLANNEQFF.

This clone was observed a few times. DNA for the CDR3: TGTGCCAAGCAAGGGGTTCGGTCGAACACTGAAGCTTTCTTT. Translated: CAKQGVRSNTEAFF. This chain links TRBV2 with TRBJ1-1; D is possibly TRBD1 (5 bases). Trimming left V 10 bases short and J 1 base short, with 16 bases between. CDR3 length equals 14 residues. Germline-derived CDR1 and CDR2 are SNHLY and FYNNEI.

The J gene is TRBJ2-5, the V gene TRBV5-1; 7 bases are a match to TRBD2. Germline V lookup: CDR1 SGHRS, CDR2 YFSETQ. Germline trimming cut 3 bases from V and 1 base from J; bases unmatched to any gene: 9. The CDR3 has 16 residues. CDR3 sequence: CASSSKASGRQETQYF. In DNA, the CDR3 is TGCGCCAGCAGCTCCAAGGCTAGCGGCCGCCAAGAGACCCAGTACTTC.

The V call is TRBV28, the J call TRBJ1-2, with D maybe TRBD1 (5 bases). The germline V gene has CDR1 MDHEN and CDR2 SYDVKM. V gave up 11 bases and J gave up 8 bases, with 15 bases separating them. The CDR3 covers 11 residues. The CDR3 loop reads CASGASLGYTF. CDR3 DNA sequence: TGTGCCTCTGGGGCGAGCTTAGGCTACACCTTC.

The chain is built from TRBV5-6 and TRBJ2-7; TRBD1 matches at 7 bases. The trim removed 3 bases at V and 6 bases at J, leaving 6 bases unmatched. CDR1 and CDR2 from the germline V gene are SGHDT and YYEEEE. This CDR3 is 13 amino acids long. The chain's CDR3 is CASSWGQSGEQYF. DNA for the CDR3: TGTGCCAGCAGCTGGGGACAGTCGGGCGAGCAGTACTTC.

The chain uses TRBV27 and TRBJ2-4; 7 bases are shared with TRBD2. Trimming cost V 2 bases and J 3 bases; bases outside gene matches: 4. This CDR3 spans 15 amino acids. Germline loops: CDR1 MNHEY, CDR2 SMNVEV (reference sequence). The CDR3 sequence is CASSLQRGVKNIQYF. DNA for the CDR3: TGTGCCAGCAGTTTACAGCGGGGCGTCAAAAACATTCAGTACTTC.

The J gene is TRBJ1-1, the V gene TRBV6-5; 7 bases fit TRBD1. The CDR3 runs 14 residues. Germline V gene sequence: CDR1 MNHEY, CDR2 SVGAGI. V was clipped by 9 bases and J by 0 bases; unmatched bases: 7. CDR3 sequence (DNA): TGTGCCAGTGACAGGGAAGGGTTGAACACTGAAGCTTTCTTT. Its protein product is CASDREGLNTEAFF.

This clone was found a few times. The V and J genes are TRBV29-1 and TRBJ2-7; weak D call: TRBD2 (5 bases). Trimming took 7 bases from V and 6 from J, leaving 13 bases between them. Germline lookup yields CDR1 SQVTM and CDR2 ANQGSEA. There are 11 residues in the CDR3. In DNA, the CDR3 is TGCAGCGGTTACGAGGGCACCGAGCAGTACTTC. Translation: CSGYEGTEQYF.

The V and J genes are TRBV7-9 and TRBJ1-3; D is undetermined. Between the trimmed V and J ends, which lost 4 bases and 2 bases, there was a span of 9 bases. Looked up from germline, CDR1 is SEHNR and CDR2 is FQNEAQ (reference sequence). The CDR3 consists of 14 residues. As DNA, the CDR3 is TGTGCCAGCAGCTCGGAGAAAACTGGAAACACCATATATTTT. It encodes CASSSEKTGNTIYF.

The rearrangement uses TRBV27 and TRBJ2-4; 7 nucleotides match TRBD1. This CDR3 is built from 18 residues. Germline V gene lookup returns CDR1 MNHEY and CDR2 SMNVEV (reference sequence). With 5 bases clipped from V and 0 bases from J, the junction kept 13 bases outside the gene matches. The CDR3 DNA reads TGTGCCAGCAGTCCCTCCCTGACAGGGTTCGTAGCCAAAAACATTCAGTACTTC. This sequence encodes CASSPSLTGFVAKNIQYF.

J is TRBJ1-3 and V is TRBV6-5; no clear D gene. CDR3 length: 13 residues. Germline CDR1 is MNHEY and CDR2 is SVGAGI. Trimming stripped 6 bases from V and 2 bases from J, with 8 bases between. CDR3 DNA sequence: TGTGCCAGCAGACTAGGAACTGGAAACACCATATATTTT. This sequence encodes CASRLGTGNTIYF.

The chain is built from TRBV3-1 (or the pseudogene TRBV3-2) and TRBJ2-7; 10 positions match TRBD2. Germline V lookup: CDR1 LGHDT, CDR2 YNNKEL (reference sequence). The CDR3 consists of 15 residues. J was trimmed by 4 bases and V by 4 bases; bases with no gene match: 7. CDR3 sequence (DNA): TGTGCCAGCAGCCTAGGGACTAGCGCCAGTTACGAGCAGTACTTC. It is translated as CASSLGTSASYEQYF.

The chain is built from TRBV7-2 and TRBJ2-7; 8 nucleotides match TRBD1. Germline CDR1 and CDR2: SGHTA and FQGNSA. The CDR3 sequence is 15 residues long. The V and J ends lost 4 bases and 2 bases, in that order; junction bases with no gene match: 7. The CDR3 protein is CASSSPPGGPYEQYF. The CDR3 DNA reads TGTGCCAGCAGCTCACCCCCAGGGGGCCCCTACGAGCAGTACTTC.

The rearrangement links TRBV6-6 to TRBJ1-5; 7 bases map to TRBD1. The CDR3 runs 16 residues. The V gene end was trimmed by 1 base and the J gene end by 0 bases; junction bases not matched to a gene: 3. Germline CDR1 MNHNY, CDR2 SVGAGI (reference sequence). The CDR3: CASSYLTGNSNQPQHF. The CDR3 DNA reads TGTGCCAGCAGTTACTTGACAGGGAATAGCAATCAGCCCCAGCATTTT.

The rearrangement uses TRBV27 and TRBJ2-6; D call uncertain. The germline V gene has CDR1 MNHEY and CDR2 SMNVEV (reference sequence). The CDR3 is 14 residues long. Trimming pared 5 bases from V and 0 bases from J, leaving 5 bases between. The CDR3 spells CASSQNSGANVLTF. CDR3 sequence (DNA): TGTGCCAGCAGTCAAAACTCTGGGGCCAACGTCCTGACTTTC.

The chain is built from TRBV29-1 and TRBJ1-1; 9 positions agree with TRBD1. V lost 4 bases to trimming and J lost 8 bases; unmatched junction nucleotides: 5. The CDR3 length is 12 residues. CDR1 is SQVTM and CDR2 is ANQGSEA in the germline V gene. CDR3 loop: CSVVGDRAEAFF. In DNA form, the CDR3 reads TGCAGCGTTGTCGGGGACAGGGCCGAAGCTTTCTTT.